The text below deals with one T cell receptor (beta chain). Its antigen is as yet unknown. PCR primers comprised 60 Vbeta and 13 Jbeta primers. The table came from immunoSEQ multiplex PCR; TCRdb's copy has only in-frame clones and leaves some out. The sample records approximately 170,000 clones, 81% being singletons. Unmatched junction bases numbered 8, after V lost 5 bases and J lost 4 bases. Germline V CDR1 and CDR2: LGHNT, FRNRAP. The CDR3 length is 15 residues. This entry belongs to a study of cytomegalovirus exposure and HLA in healthy donors. As for the study in general: Of some 410 genotyped donors, around 80% grouped in the Caucasian-associated ancestry cluster. Study observations and caveats: Some TCR beta chains (about 180 of them) were listed as cytomegalovirus-associated. Several of the most significant clusters appeared linked to common viral pathogens, based on a later analysis. In vitro checks showed that three CMV-associated chains really do target CMV antigens.

This rearrangement joins TRBV12-5 to TRBJ1-3, with 7 bases lining up with TRBD1. This clonotype originated in a man aged 45-60 years in good health and CMV-seropositive. Sequencing was carried out using PBMCs. The CDR3 nucleotides are TGTGCTAGTGGTCACATAGGGGGCTCCGGAAACACCATATATTTT. Amino acids: CASGHIGGSGNTIYF.